This is a list of T cell receptor beta chains from one sample in a study of CD8 T cells in ankylosing spondylitis. In TCRdb, the 5' RACE reads were re-called with MiXCR into one record per CDR3 protein. The table shows approximately 290,000 distinct CDR3 sequences, with less than 25% occurring only once. Input material: blood, either unsorted or a sorted T cell fraction (not recorded which). These receptors were obtained from a female donor with ankylosing spondylitis or in good health (not recorded which). CDR3s include the opening cysteine and the closing phenylalanine or tryptophan. The order of the fields is clone size, V gene, D gene, J gene, CDR3 DNA, CDR3 protein. D genes are given only for firm matches. Expanded clones are given a class, and other clones once, few, many or no size at all.

few	TRBV7-3	NA	TRBJ1-2	TGTGCCAGCAGCGCAGGGTTAGGCTACACCTTC	CASSAGLGYTF
few	TRBV7-2	NA	TRBJ1-5	TGTGCCAGCAGCTGGCCTAACGGAGCCCAGCATTTT	CASSWPNGAQHF
few	TRBV12-3/TRBV12-4	TRBD1	TRBJ1-5	TGTGCCAGCACCCGGACAGGGGGTCAGCCCCAGCATTTT	CASTRTGGQPQHF
NA	TRBV7-3	TRBD2	TRBJ2-2	TGTGCCAGCAGCAGAATGTCTAGCGGAAACACCGGGGAGCTGTTTTTT	CASSRMSSGNTGELFF
NA	TRBV9	TRBD2	TRBJ2-3	TGTGCCAGCAGCCCGGGCGGGAGTCTCGGAGATACGCAGTATTTT	CASSPGGSLGDTQYF
many	TRBV7-9	NA	TRBJ2-7	TGTGCCAGCAGCCTTACTCATTCCTACGAGCAGTACTTC	CASSLTHSYEQYF
many	TRBV7-6	TRBD2	TRBJ2-7	TGTGCCAGCAGCTTGGCTAGCGGGGCCTACGAGCAGTACTTC	CASSLASGAYEQYF
NA	TRBV30	NA	TRBJ2-7	TGTGCCTGGAGCCCCCTCGGGGTCCTCTACGAGCAGTACTTC	CAWSPLGVLYEQYF
NA	TRBV2	NA	TRBJ2-1	TGTGCCAGCAAGGGGGACCTAGCCTCTCGGGAGCAGTTCTTC	CASKGDLASREQFF
NA	TRBV7-9	TRBD2	TRBJ2-1	TGTGCCAGCAGCTTGGGGGGGTTCAATGAGCAGTTCTTC	CASSLGGFNEQFF
NA	TRBV27	TRBD2	TRBJ2-3	TGTGCCAGCAGTTTGGGACTAGCGGGATCGGATACGCAGTATTTT	CASSLGLAGSDTQYF
NA	TRBV7-9	NA	TRBJ2-7	TGTGCCAGCAGCTTAATTCCCGTAGGGGCACGCTACGAGCAGTACTTC	CASSLIPVGARYEQYF
many	TRBV29-1	NA	TRBJ1-1	TGCAGCGTTGATAGGCCAAACACTGAAGCTTTCTTT	CSVDRPNTEAFF
few	TRBV12-3/TRBV12-4	TRBD2	TRBJ2-4	TGTGCCAGCAGTTTCCTAGCGGGAGGGGTCAGGGACATTCAGTACTTC	CASSFLAGGVRDIQYF
NA	TRBV6-1	TRBD2	TRBJ2-7	TGTGCCAGCATTCCAGGACTAGCGGACGTCTACGAGCAGTACTTC	CASIPGLADVYEQYF
NA	TRBV7-9	NA	TRBJ2-1	TGTGCCAGCAGCTTAAAAGGGGGAGCCTACAATGAGCAGTTCTTC	CASSLKGGAYNEQFF
NA	TRBV20-1	TRBD2	TRBJ2-1	TGCAGTGCTAGTAACCCGGGAGGAACCTACAATGAGCAGTTCTTC	CSASNPGGTYNEQFF
NA	TRBV12-3/TRBV12-4	TRBD1	TRBJ1-5	TGTGCCAGCAGGACAGGGGGGGCGAACAATCAGCCCCAGCATTTT	CASRTGGANNQPQHF
many	TRBV10-2	NA	TRBJ2-3	TGCGCCAGCAGCCTACTCGGACGCACAGATACGCAGTATTTT	CASSLLGRTDTQYF
many	TRBV11-1	TRBD2	TRBJ2-7	TGTGCCAGCAGCTCCGGACTAGCGGGAGCTTCGGTCTCCTACGAGCAGTACTTC	CASSSGLAGASVSYEQYF
few	TRBV12-3/TRBV12-4	TRBD2	TRBJ2-5	TGTGCCAGCAGTAGAAGGACTAGCGGGCCCCGCGGGTTAGAGACCCAGTACTTC	CASSRRTSGPRGLETQYF
many	TRBV6-4	TRBD2	TRBJ2-2	TGTGCCAGCAGTGAGGCTAGCGGTAACACCGGGGAGCTGTTTTTT	CASSEASGNTGELFF
NA	TRBV2	NA	TRBJ1-3	TGTGCCAGCAGTGCGTTGGGGGTCGACACCATATATTTT	CASSALGVDTIYF
NA	TRBV6-4	TRBD2	TRBJ2-7	TGTGCCGAACCCGGGACTAGCGGGAGCTACGAGCAGTACTTC	CAEPGTSGSYEQYF
NA	TRBV10-2	TRBD2	TRBJ2-3	TGCGCCAGCCGTCGAGCGGGAGACACAGATACGCAGTATTTT	CASRRAGDTDTQYF
few	TRBV12-3/TRBV12-4	NA	TRBJ2-1	TGTGCCAGCAGCTCTTATGGGACTCTCACGGGGAATGAGCAGTTCTTC	CASSSYGTLTGNEQFF
few	TRBV5-1	TRBD2	TRBJ2-3	TGCGCCAGCAGCTTGGGGGACTACTACACAGATACGCAGTATTTT	CASSLGDYYTDTQYF
NA	TRBV6-5	NA	TRBJ1-2	TGTGCCAGCAACGGGAGAAGAGGCTACACCTTC	CASNGRRGYTF
NA	TRBV29-1	NA	TRBJ2-7	TGCAGCGTTGCAACGATCAGACCGGACTACGAGCAGTACTTC	CSVATIRPDYEQYF
NA	TRBV25-1	TRBD1	TRBJ2-7	TGTGCCAGCAGGGAGACAGGGGTTTGGTCCTACGAGCAGTACTTC	CASRETGVWSYEQYF
NA	TRBV29-1	NA	TRBJ2-7	TGCAGCTCCGCCCGGGAACTCTCCTACGAGCAGTACTTC	CSSARELSYEQYF
many	TRBV10-2	NA	TRBJ1-5	TGCGCCAGCAGGGACGGGAATCAGCCCCAGCATTTT	CASRDGNQPQHF
NA	TRBV11-2	NA	TRBJ1-1	TGTGCCAGCAGCTTAGTTCGGGGAGGGAACACTGAAGCTTTCTTT	CASSLVRGGNTEAFF
NA	TRBV5-1	TRBD2	TRBJ2-3	TGCGCCAGCAGCTCAGGAGCGGGGCCACCCCCGCAGTATTTT	CASSSGAGPPPQYF
few	TRBV12-3/TRBV12-4	TRBD2	TRBJ2-5	TGTGCCAGCAGAGCTCCGGGACTAGCGACCTTGGGGGACCAGTACTTC	CASRAPGLATLGDQYF
few	TRBV12-3/TRBV12-4	NA	TRBJ2-7	TGTGCCAGCGGAGTCCCCGGGACACCTTTCCACGAGCAGTACTTC	CASGVPGTPFHEQYF
many	TRBV11-3	TRBD1	TRBJ2-1	TGTGCCAGCAGCTTAGTGGCGACAGGGGGAGGCCGATCCTACAATGAGCAGTTCTTC	CASSLVATGGGRSYNEQFF
NA	TRBV11-2	TRBD2	TRBJ2-5	TGTGCCAGCAGCCCGAGGACTAGCGGGACAGAGACCCAGTACTTC	CASSPRTSGTETQYF
few	TRBV7-2	TRBD1	TRBJ2-3	TGTGCCAGCAGCTTAGCCCCCAGGGGGACCCCCACAGATACGCAGTATTTT	CASSLAPRGTPTDTQYF
NA	TRBV6-2/TRBV6-3	NA	TRBJ2-4	TGTGCCAGCAGTTCCAAGGGAGCCAAAAACATTCAGTACTTC	CASSSKGAKNIQYF
NA	TRBV6-1	TRBD2	TRBJ2-1	TGTGCCAGCAAGCTAGCGGAATACAATGAGCAGTTCTTC	CASKLAEYNEQFF
many	TRBV12-3/TRBV12-4	NA	TRBJ2-1	TGTGCCAGCAGTAAGTCGTCAGCTAGTGAGCAGTTCTTC	CASSKSSASEQFF
few	TRBV27	NA	TRBJ1-1	TGTGCCAGCAGTTTATCGAATGGACAGACCACTGAAGCTTTCTTT	CASSLSNGQTTEAFF
NA	TRBV5-1	TRBD2	TRBJ2-2	TGCGCCAGCAATCCAAGCGGGAGAGACACCGGGGAGCTGTTTTTT	CASNPSGRDTGELFF
NA	TRBV29-1	TRBD2	TRBJ2-4	TGCAGCGTGACCTTTAGCGGGGGGAACATTCAGTACTTC	CSVTFSGGNIQYF
NA	TRBV6-6	NA	TRBJ2-7	TGTGCCAGCAGTAACCGCTACGAGCAGAACTTC	CASSNRYEQNF
NA	TRBV27	TRBD1	TRBJ1-5	TGTGCCAGCAGTATAAAATCCGGGACAGGGGGAAGGCAGCCCCAGCATTTT	CASSIKSGTGGRQPQHF
few	TRBV6-1	TRBD1	TRBJ2-3	TGTGCCAGCAGTCCAGGGGGTGTTCACGGTACGCAGTATTTT	CASSPGGVHGTQYF
NA	TRBV25-1	NA	TRBJ2-3	TGTGCCAGCAGTGTAGGTAGGGTCGCAGATACGCAGTATTTT	CASSVGRVADTQYF
NA	TRBV9	NA	TRBJ2-5	TGTGCCAGCAGCGTACAGGGGCGGGGGGAGACCCAGTACTTC	CASSVQGRGETQYF
many	TRBV6-1	NA	TRBJ1-2	TGTGCCAGTAGCCGGAGCAGTTTGGATGGCTACACCTTC	CASSRSSLDGYTF
NA	TRBV27	NA	TRBJ2-7	TGTGCCAGCAGTTTGGACAGCCTTTCCTACGAGCAGTACTTC	CASSLDSLSYEQYF
few	TRBV9	TRBD2	TRBJ2-4	TGTGCCAGCAGCTCCCCCTCGAGGCTAGCGGGAGGGATTGGCATTCAGTACTTC	CASSSPSRLAGGIGIQYF
NA	TRBV6-5	NA	TRBJ2-2	TGTGCCAGCAGTTACAGTGGCGGGAACACCGGGGAGCTGTTTTTT	CASSYSGGNTGELFF
many	TRBV12-3/TRBV12-4	NA	TRBJ1-5	TGTGCCAGCAGTCCCACCGACAGGAGAAATCAGCCCCAGCATTTT	CASSPTDRRNQPQHF